What follows describes a single T cell receptor beta chain. The V and J ends lost 0 bases and 6 bases respectively, with 13 bases between them. This CDR3 has 14 amino acids. Per the germline V gene, CDR1 is SGHDT and CDR2 is YYEEEE. In building TCR beta libraries, iRepertoire HTBI primers were used together with Arm-PCR of CDR3 regions. TCRdb fed the multiplex PCR reads into MiXCR, producing one record per CDR3 protein. The sample includes more than 300,000 distinct CDR3 sequences, 20% to 25% of them seen just once. This entry belongs to a study of regulatory T cells in long-lasting Graves disease. As for the study in general: Persistent Graves' disease required over 5 years of antithyroid drugs and positive TSH receptor antibodies.

The time point is: persistent/refractory GD, antithyroid drugs over 5 years with positive TRAb. The TCR library was prepared using RNA isolated from PBMCs. Patients of an endocrinology department in Xi'an, China, were included. The input for sequencing was peripheral blood mononuclear cells (PBMCs), taken when the disease was refractory, from a patient treated with antithyroid drugs. The chain uses TRBV5-6 and TRBJ2-7; TRBD1 is a possible D gene (5 bases). The sequence was collected from a woman in her thirties or forties with Graves disease. The CDR3 region has the DNA TGTGCCAGCAGCTTGGGAGGCACAGGCCCCGAGCAGTACTTC. Its translation is CASSLGGTGPEQYF.